The present T cell receptor beta chain was sequenced within a study of blood T cell repertoires in COVID-19 (dated by TCRdb to 2018 to 2020). About the investigation overall: Collaborator samples came from the United States, Italy and Spain and covered acute and convalescent phases of COVID-19. Samples came from the ongoing ImmuneRACE study (first 160 participants) plus 1,254 subjects from 6 global collaborators. A freely available public database, intended as a resource for researchers studying the immune response to SARS-CoV-2, is where the repertoires were released. The sample metadata nearly always contained a de-identified subject ID, COVID-19 status, age in years and sex. Deeply sampled blood TCRbeta repertoires from subjects exposed to, actively infected with, or recovered from COVID-19 were included in the dataset. The prospective study material was composed of cDNA or gDNA derived from T cells, B-cell-depleted T cells, or PBMCs. HLA class I and class II types, where available, came from metadata supplied by the sample provider rather than from assay-based typing. General study outcomes and caveats: The amount of clinical and demographic metadata varied by source and participant and was provided uncurated.

The immunoSEQ Assay, a bias-controlled multiplex PCR, was used to amplify TCRbeta CDR3 regions from genomic DNA. The study's own analysis went as follows. Within the assay, amplification of reference gene primers was used to estimate how many nucleated cells each sample contained. Sequence reads were collapsed and filtered to measure the absolute abundance of every unique TCRbeta CDR3 rearrangement. Productive Simpson clonality was computed per sample as the square root of Simpson's diversity index over productive rearrangements. In its TCRdb copy, this immuneACCESS table keeps in-frame sequences only and misses some clones. Where compared with another copy, unresolved V genes explain less than half of these, and the others have no known cause. From that table come the V and J calls and clone size; the DNA was used to work out D and trimming. This sample gives about 200,000 clones in total; 88% of them show up just once. Roughly a sixth of the sample belongs to the ten largest clones.

In Seattle, one collaborating source enrolled patients while the infection was active and tracked those patients longitudinally over the course of disease. Collaborating institutions collected whole blood in K2EDTA tubes following their own protocols. For TCRbeta analysis, collaborator samples were shipped as frozen whole blood, as isolated PBMCs, or as DNA extracted from either sample type. This clone was observed once. Its antigen is not yet known. The input lacks base qualities; no much larger clone sits a single base away. CDR1 and CDR2, looked up from the germline V gene, are MDHEN and SYDVKM. V loses 2 bases at its end and J loses 4 bases; junction bases beyond the gene matches: 5. Spanning cysteine to phenylalanine, the CDR3 consists of 15 amino acids. The kept DNA is CDR3 alone, 45 bases in frame from the first base.

What was sequenced was peripheral blood. The source of this sequence is a man between 50 and 59 years old with COVID-19, enrolled during active disease. The receptor chain draws on TRBV28 and TRBJ1-2, with 9 bases matching TRBD1. CDR3 reads: CASSLPPGQGYGYTF. The nucleotides read TGTGCCAGCAGTTTACCTCCGGGACAGGGCTATGGCTACACCTTC.